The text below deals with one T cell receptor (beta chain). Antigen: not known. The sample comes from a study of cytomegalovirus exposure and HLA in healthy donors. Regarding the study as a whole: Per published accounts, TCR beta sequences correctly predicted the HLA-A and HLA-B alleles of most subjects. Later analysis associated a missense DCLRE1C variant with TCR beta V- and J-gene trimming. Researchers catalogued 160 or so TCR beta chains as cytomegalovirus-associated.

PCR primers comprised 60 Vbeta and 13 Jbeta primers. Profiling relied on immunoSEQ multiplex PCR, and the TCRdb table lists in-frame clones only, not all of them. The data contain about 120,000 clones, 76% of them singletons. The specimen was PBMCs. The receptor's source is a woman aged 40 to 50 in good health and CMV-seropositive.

CDR3 sequence: CASSLYRSDEQFF. For the CDR3, the DNA is TGTGCCAGCAGCTTGTACCGGAGCGATGAGCAGTTCTTC. The gene calls are TRBV5-4 and TRBJ2-1, with D unclear. The germline CDR1 and CDR2 sequences are SGHNT and YYREEE (reference sequence). The V end was cut by 1 base, the J end by 8 bases, with 10 bases between. The CDR3 has 13 residues.